This T cell receptor beta chain was sequenced for a study of blood T cell repertoires in COVID-19. Individuals aged about 18 to 100 years were recruited from 20 to 25 US areas. Trimming removed 0 bases from V and 3 bases from J, with 12 bases in between. Germline V CDR1 and CDR2: SNHLY, FYNNEI. The CDR3 is 15 amino acids. Per the original data handling: Amplification with reference gene primers provided the estimates of nucleated cell counts. TCRdb keeps only in-frame clones here, not all; method: immunoSEQ multiplex PCR. The DNA gave D and trimming, while V, J and clone size come from that table. The data hold 200,000 to 250,000 clones, with around 82% observed a single time.

The TCR comes from a woman in her forties or fifties who had been exposed to COVID-19. The sample comprised PBMCs or T cells enriched from blood (not recorded which). V is TRBV2 and J is TRBJ2-7, with D unclear. CDR3 DNA sequence: TGTGCCAGCAGTGAAGCGGGCAGGCAAGACTACGAGCAGTACTTC. Translation: CASSEAGRQDYEQYF.